The clone carrying this T cell receptor (beta chain) was recorded once. Its specificity is unknown. Germline values: CDR1 MGHDK, CDR2 SYGVNS. V was shortened by 9 bases and J by 2 bases, with 8 bases between the two germline ends. The CDR3 loop spans 12 amino acids. The data were taken from a study of T cells in Graves' hyperthyroidism and ophthalmopathy. In the study overall: Specimen type is peripheral blood, collected at initial diagnosis prior to any treatment. Study-level findings and limits: The model predicted ophthalmopathy a median around 6.5 months before onset.

Exclusion of patients followed from uncontrolled infection, other autoimmune disease, pregnancy or lactation. The PBMCs studied were ones that came from 10 ml fresh peripheral blood. There were TCR beta CDR3 regions amplified from RNA transcripts. RT-PCR in the first round (using the HTBI primer set) targeted the TCR CDR3. TCRdb called the multiplex PCR reads again in MiXCR, with one record for every CDR3 protein. The table includes roughly 40,000 distinct CDR3 sequences, 40% to 65% detected once. The chain recombines TRBV25-1 with TRBJ2-1; D is perhaps TRBD1 (6 bases). The TCR sequence derives from a man aged 35 to 55 with Graves' ophthalmopathy. The sample was blood. As DNA, the CDR3 is TGTGCCAGTACAGGGCCCTACAATGAGCAGTTCTTC. Amino acid sequence: CASTGPYNEQFF.